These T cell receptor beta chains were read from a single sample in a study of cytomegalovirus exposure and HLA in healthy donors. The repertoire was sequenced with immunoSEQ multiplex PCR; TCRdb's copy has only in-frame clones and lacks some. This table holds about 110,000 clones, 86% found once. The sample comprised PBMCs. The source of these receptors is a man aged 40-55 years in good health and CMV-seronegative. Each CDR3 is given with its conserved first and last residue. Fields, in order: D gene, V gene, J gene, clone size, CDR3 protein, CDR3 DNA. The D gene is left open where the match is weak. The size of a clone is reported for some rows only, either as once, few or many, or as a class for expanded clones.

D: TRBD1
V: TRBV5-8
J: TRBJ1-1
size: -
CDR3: CASSSGQGNTEAFF
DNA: TGTGCCAGCAGCTCCGGACAGGGCAACACTGAAGCTTTCTTT

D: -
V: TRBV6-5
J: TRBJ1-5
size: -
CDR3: CATGQARDQPQHF
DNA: TGTGCCACCGGCCAGGCCCGAGATCAGCCCCAGCATTTT

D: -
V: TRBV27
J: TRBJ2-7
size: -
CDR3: CASSPLGGRFNEQYF
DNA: TGTGCCAGCAGTCCCCTGGGGGGGCGGTTCAACGAGCAGTACTTC

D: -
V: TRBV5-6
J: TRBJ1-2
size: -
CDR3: CASSFQGSDGYTF
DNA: TGTGCCAGCAGCTTCCAGGGGTCGGATGGCTACACCTTC

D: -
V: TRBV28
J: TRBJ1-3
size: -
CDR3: CASSSYRHRGNTIYF
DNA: TGTGCCAGCAGTTCTTATCGACACCGCGGAAACACCATATATTTT

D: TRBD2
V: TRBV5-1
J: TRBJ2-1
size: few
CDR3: CASSWSRGGGASNEQFF
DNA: TGCGCCAGCAGCTGGAGCCGGGGCGGGGGGGCCTCAAATGAGCAGTTCTTC

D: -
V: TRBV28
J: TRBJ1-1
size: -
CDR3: CASRLNTEAFF
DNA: TGTGCCAGCAGACTAAACACTGAAGCTTTCTTT

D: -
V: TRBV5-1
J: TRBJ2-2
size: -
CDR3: CASSLAGGTTGELFF
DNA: TGCGCCAGCAGCTTGGCCGGCGGCACGACCGGGGAGCTGTTTTTT

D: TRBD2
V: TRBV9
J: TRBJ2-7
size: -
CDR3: CASSVWSSGGPGEQYF
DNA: TGTGCCAGCAGCGTATGGTCTAGCGGGGGGCCGGGGGAGCAGTACTTC

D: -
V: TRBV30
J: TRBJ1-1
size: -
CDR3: CAWTPISGRGTEAFF
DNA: TGTGCCTGGACCCCAATCTCAGGGCGGGGCACTGAAGCTTTCTTT

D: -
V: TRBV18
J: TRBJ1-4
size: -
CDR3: CASSPVFGNEKLFF
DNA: TGTGCCAGCTCACCGGTTTTCGGTAATGAAAAACTGTTTTTT

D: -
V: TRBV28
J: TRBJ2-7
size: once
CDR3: CASSLSGVGSYEQYF
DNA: TGTGCCAGCAGTTTATCGGGGGTTGGGTCCTACGAGCAGTACTTC

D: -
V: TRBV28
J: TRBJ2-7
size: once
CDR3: CASIPSRGRGHSYEQYF
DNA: TGTGCCAGCATCCCCTCGCGGGGGCGGGGGCACTCCTACGAGCAGTACTTC

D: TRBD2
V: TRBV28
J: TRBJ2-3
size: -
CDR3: CASSLAGGRLGDTQYF
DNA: TGTGCCAGCTCCCTAGCGGGGGGGCGTCTAGGAGATACGCAGTATTTT

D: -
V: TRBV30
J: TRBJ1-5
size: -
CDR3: CAWRGANQPQHF
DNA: TGTGCCTGGAGGGGGGCTAATCAGCCCCAGCATTTT

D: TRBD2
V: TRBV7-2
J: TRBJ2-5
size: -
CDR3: CASSLGGEGQKTQYF
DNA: TGTGCCAGCAGCTTAGGAGGGGAGGGTCAAAAGACCCAGTACTTC

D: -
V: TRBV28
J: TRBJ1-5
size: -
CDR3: CASTGRGARQPQHF
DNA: TGTGCCAGCACGGGGCGGGGGGCGCGTCAGCCCCAGCATTTT

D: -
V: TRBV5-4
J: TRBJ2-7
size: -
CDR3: CASSLQGYEQYF
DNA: TGTGCCAGCAGCTTACAGGGATACGAGCAGTACTTC

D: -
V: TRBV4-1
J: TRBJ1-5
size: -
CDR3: CASSQDLAALGSIQPQHF
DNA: TGCGCCAGCAGCCAAGATCTAGCGGCCCTAGGGAGTATTCAGCCCCAGCATTTT

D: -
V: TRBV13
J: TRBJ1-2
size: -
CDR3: CASSSWTQNYGYTF
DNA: TGTGCCAGCAGCTCGTGGACACAGAACTATGGCTACACCTTC

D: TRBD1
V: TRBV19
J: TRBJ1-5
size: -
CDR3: CASSAGGNQPQHF
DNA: TGTGCCAGTAGTGCAGGGGGGAATCAGCCCCAGCATTTT

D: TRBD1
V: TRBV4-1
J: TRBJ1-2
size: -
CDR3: CASSQPNRGPSSYGYTF
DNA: TGCGCCAGCAGCCAACCAAACAGGGGGCCGTCCTCCTATGGCTACACCTTC

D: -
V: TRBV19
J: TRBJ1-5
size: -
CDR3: CASSIVGGYQPQHF
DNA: TGTGCCAGTAGTATAGTTGGAGGCTATCAGCCCCAGCATTTT

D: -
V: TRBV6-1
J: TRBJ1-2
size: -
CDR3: CASSETSPGYGYTF
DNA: TGTGCCAGCAGTGAAACCTCCCCCGGGTATGGCTACACCTTC

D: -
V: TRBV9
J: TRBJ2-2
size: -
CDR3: CASSVGGPRTGELFF
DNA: TGTGCCAGCAGCGTAGGGGGGCCAAGAACCGGGGAGCTGTTTTTT

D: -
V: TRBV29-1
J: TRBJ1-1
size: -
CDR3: CSAPGPSGTEAFF
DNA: TGCAGCGCACCAGGGCCATCGGGCACTGAAGCTTTCTTT

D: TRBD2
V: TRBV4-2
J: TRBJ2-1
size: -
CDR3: CASSQVGRGGFDNEQFF
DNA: TGTGCCAGCAGCCAAGTTGGGCGGGGGGGCTTTGACAATGAGCAGTTCTTC

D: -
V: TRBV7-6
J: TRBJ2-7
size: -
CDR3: CASSPGSSVYEQYF
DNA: TGTGCCAGCAGCCCTGGGAGCAGCGTCTACGAGCAGTACTTC

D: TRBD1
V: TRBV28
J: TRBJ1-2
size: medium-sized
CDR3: CASSFASTGAYGYTF
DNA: TGTGCCAGCAGTTTCGCCTCAACAGGGGCCTATGGCTACACCTTC

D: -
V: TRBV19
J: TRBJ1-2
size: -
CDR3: CASNSWIRDYGYTF
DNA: TGTGCCAGTAATTCATGGATCAGGGACTATGGCTACACCTTC

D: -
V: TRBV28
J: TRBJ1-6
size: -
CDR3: CASSLRQSNSPLHF
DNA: TGTGCCAGCAGTTTAAGACAGTCAAATTCACCCCTCCACTTT

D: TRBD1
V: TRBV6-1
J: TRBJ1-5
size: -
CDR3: CASNKGAGSNQPQHF
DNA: TGTGCCAGCAATAAGGGGGCCGGGAGCAATCAGCCCCAGCATTTT